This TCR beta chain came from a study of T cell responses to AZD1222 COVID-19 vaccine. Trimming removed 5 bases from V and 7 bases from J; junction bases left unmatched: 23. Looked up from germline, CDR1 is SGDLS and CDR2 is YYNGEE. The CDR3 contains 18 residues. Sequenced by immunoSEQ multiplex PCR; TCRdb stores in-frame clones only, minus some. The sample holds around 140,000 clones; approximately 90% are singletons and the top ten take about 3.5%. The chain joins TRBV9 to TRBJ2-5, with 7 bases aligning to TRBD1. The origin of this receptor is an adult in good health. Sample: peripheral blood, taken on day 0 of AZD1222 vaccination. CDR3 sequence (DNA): TGTGCCAGCAGTCACTCGAAAAGGACAGGTCAATCACTTGGGACCCAGTACTTC. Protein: CASSHSKRTGQSLGTQYF.